This T cell receptor (beta chain) was retrieved from a study of shared clonotypes between healthy human individuals. The assay was immunoSEQ multiplex PCR, and TCRdb's table has in-frame clones only and misses some. Altogether more than 900,000 clones are present, around 78% being singletons, with the ten largest covering around 0.61%. This clone was seen more than once but under ten times. The CDR3 length is 18 residues. Per germline, CDR1 SGHAT and CDR2 FQDESV (reference sequence). The V and J ends lost 4 bases and 0 bases respectively, with 21 bases between them. The chain links TRBV11-1 to TRBJ1-2, with D possibly being TRBD1 (6 bases). This TCR came from a man younger than 35 in good health. Some clones in this sample may be carry-over from other donors' samples. Sequencing input: memory CD4+ T cells from PBMCs. Sample subset: CD45RA-negative fraction. The CDR3 protein is CASSSARMDRLTNYGYTF. The CDR3 DNA follows: TGTGCCAGCAGCTCTGCCCGAATGGACAGACTGACTAACTATGGCTACACCTTC.